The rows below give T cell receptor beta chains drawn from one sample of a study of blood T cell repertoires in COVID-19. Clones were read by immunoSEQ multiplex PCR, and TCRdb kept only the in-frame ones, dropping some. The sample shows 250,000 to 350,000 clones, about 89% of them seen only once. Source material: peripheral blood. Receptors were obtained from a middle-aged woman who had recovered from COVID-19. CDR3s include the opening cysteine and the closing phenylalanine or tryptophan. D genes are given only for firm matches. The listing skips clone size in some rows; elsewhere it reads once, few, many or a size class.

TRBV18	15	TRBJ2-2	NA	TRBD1	CASSPPDRDDGELFF	TGTGCCAGCTCACCACCGGACAGGGACGACGGGGAGCTGTTTTTT
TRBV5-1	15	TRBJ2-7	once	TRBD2	CASNPTSGRAREQYF	TGCGCCAGCAACCCTACTAGCGGGAGGGCCCGCGAGCAGTACTTC
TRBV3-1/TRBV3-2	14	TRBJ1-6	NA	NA	CASSQTGGNSPLHF	TGTGCCAGCAGCCAAACGGGGGGAAATTCACCCCTCCACTTT
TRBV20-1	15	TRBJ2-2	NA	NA	CSASQADTNTGELFF	TGCAGTGCTAGTCAGGCAGACACGAACACCGGGGAGCTGTTTTTT
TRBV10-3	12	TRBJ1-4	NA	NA	CAISERGEKLFF	TGTGCCATCAGTGAGAGGGGGGAAAAACTGTTTTTT
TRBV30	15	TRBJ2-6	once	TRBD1	CAWSLGQGAANVLTF	TGTGCCTGGAGCCTGGGACAGGGGGCAGCCAACGTCCTGACTTTC
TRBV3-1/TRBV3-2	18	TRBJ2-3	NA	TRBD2	CASSQGEEAGGGTDTQYF	TGTGCCAGCAGCCAAGGAGAAGAAGCGGGAGGGGGCACAGATACGCAGTATTTT
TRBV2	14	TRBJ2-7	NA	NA	CASSKEGPGYEQYF	TGTGCCAGCAGTAAAGAAGGCCCAGGTTACGAGCAGTACTTC
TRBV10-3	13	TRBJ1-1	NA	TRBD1	CAITGTAKNEAFF	TGTGCCATCACGGGGACAGCAAAAAATGAAGCTTTCTTT
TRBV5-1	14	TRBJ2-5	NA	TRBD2	CASSAGTSPETQYF	TGCGCCAGCAGCGCCGGGACTAGCCCCGAGACCCAGTACTTC
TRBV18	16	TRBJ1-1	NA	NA	CASSPEQGRANTEAFF	TGTGCCAGCTCACCTGAACAGGGACGGGCGAACACTGAAGCTTTCTTT
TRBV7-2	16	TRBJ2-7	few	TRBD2	CASSQGLAGGPYEQYF	TGTGCCAGCAGCCAGGGACTAGCGGGAGGGCCTTACGAGCAGTACTTC
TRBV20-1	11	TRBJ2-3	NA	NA	CSAPGTDTQYF	TGCAGTGCCCCTGGCACAGATACGCAGTATTTT
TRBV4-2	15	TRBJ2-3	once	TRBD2	CASSPMAGEVLVQYF	TGTGCCAGCAGCCCCATGGCGGGAGAGGTTTTGGTGCAGTATTTT
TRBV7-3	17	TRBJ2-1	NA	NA	CASSLSPGRSSYNEQFF	TGTGCCAGCAGCTTATCTCCGGGGAGGAGCTCCTACAATGAGCAGTTCTTC
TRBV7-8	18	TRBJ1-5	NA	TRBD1	CASAALGTGVYSNQPQHF	TGTGCCAGCGCCGCTCTCGGGACAGGGGTATATAGCAATCAGCCCCAGCATTTT
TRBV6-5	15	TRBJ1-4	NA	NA	CASSATVATNEKLFF	TGTGCCAGCAGCGCCACAGTGGCTACTAATGAAAAACTGTTTTTT
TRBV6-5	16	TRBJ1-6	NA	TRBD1	CASSYDRGTGNSPLHF	TGTGCCAGCAGTTACGACAGGGGGACTGGGAATTCACCCCTCCACTTT
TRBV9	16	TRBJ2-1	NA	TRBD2	CASSPSMASGRVQQFF	TGTGCCAGCAGCCCTAGTATGGCTAGCGGGAGGGTTCAGCAGTTCTTC
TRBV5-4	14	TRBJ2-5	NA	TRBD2	CASSPAGGRETQYF	TGTGCCAGCAGCCCGGCGGGGGGCAGGGAGACCCAGTACTTC
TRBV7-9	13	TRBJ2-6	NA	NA	CASSRSGANVLTF	TGTGCCAGCAGCCGGTCCGGGGCCAACGTCCTGACTTTC
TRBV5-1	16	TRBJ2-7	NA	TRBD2	CASSAGLDKSSYEQYF	TGCGCCAGCAGCGCCGGACTAGACAAGAGCTCCTACGAGCAGTACTTC
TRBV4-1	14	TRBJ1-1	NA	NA	CASSQTGLNTEAFF	TGCGCCAGCAGCCAAACAGGGCTGAACACTGAAGCTTTCTTT
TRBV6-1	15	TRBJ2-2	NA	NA	CAIEKDSGNTGELFF	TGTGCCATCGAAAAGGACTCGGGAAACACCGGGGAGCTGTTTTTT
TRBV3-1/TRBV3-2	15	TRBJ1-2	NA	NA	CASSQDPPGFYGYTF	TGTGCCAGCAGCCAAGACCCTCCAGGGTTCTATGGCTACACCTTC
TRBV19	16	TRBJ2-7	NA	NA	CASSTPTGSPSYEQYF	TGTGCCAGTAGTACTCCGACGGGGTCCCCCTCCTACGAGCAGTACTTC
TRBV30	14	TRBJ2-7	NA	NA	CAWSAGSTTYEQYF	TGTGCCTGGAGCGCGGGGTCTACCACCTACGAGCAGTACTTC
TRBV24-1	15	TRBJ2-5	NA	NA	CATSDRTRGRETQYF	TGTGCCACCAGTGACCGAACCAGGGGCAGAGAGACCCAGTACTTC
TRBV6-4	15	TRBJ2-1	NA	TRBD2	CASSDSGLAGYEQFF	TGTGCCAGCAGTGACTCCGGACTAGCGGGCTATGAGCAGTTCTTC